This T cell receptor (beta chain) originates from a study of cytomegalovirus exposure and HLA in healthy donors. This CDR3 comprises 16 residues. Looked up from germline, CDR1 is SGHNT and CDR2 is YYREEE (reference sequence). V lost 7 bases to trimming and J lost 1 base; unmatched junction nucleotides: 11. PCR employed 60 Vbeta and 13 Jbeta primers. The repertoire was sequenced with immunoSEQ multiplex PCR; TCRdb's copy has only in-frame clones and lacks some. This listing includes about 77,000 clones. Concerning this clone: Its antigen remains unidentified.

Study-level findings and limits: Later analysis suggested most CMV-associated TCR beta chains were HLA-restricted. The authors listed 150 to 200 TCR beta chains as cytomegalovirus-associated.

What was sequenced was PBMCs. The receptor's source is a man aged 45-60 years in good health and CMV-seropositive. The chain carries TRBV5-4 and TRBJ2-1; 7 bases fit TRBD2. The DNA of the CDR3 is TGTGCCAGCCGACCCAGCGGGATTATTTCCTACAATGAGCAGTTCTTC. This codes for CASRPSGIISYNEQFF.